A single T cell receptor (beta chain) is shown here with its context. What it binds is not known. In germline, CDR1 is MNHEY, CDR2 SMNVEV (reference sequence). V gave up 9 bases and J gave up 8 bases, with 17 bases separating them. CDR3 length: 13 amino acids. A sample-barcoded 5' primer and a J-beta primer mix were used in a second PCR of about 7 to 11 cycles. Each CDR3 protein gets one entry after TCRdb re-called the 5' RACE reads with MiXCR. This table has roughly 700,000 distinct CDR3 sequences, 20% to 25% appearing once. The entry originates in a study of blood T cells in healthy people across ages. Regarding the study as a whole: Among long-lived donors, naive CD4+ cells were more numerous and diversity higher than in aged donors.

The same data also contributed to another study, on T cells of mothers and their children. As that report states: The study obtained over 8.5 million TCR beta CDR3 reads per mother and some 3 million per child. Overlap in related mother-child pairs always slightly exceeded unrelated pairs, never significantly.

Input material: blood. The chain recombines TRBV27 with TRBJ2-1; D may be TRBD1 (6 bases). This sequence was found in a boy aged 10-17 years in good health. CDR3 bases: TGTGCCAGTGGGGGCGGGCCCAGTTATGAGCAGTTCTTC. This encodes CASGGGPSYEQFF.